This T cell receptor beta chain is from a study of T cells in Graves' hyperthyroidism and ophthalmopathy. Diagnoses used clinical symptoms, serum thyroxine and TRAb, thyroid ultrasound and orbital computed tomography. The PBMCs had their origin in approximately 10 ml of fresh peripheral blood. Amplification yielded TCR beta CDR3 regions, with RNA transcripts as the source. TCR CDR3 regions were first amplified by RT-PCR with HTBI primers. Each CDR3 protein gets one entry after TCRdb re-called the multiplex PCR reads with MiXCR. The sample consists of around 250,000 distinct CDR3 sequences, about 14% of them appearing once. Study observations and caveats: The blood repertoire included most of the expanded thyroid clonotypes above 0.001.

Looked up from germline, CDR1 is LNHDA and CDR2 is SQIVND (reference sequence). There are 15 residues in the CDR3. V dropped 2 bases and J dropped 0 bases, with 9 bases sitting between them. This clonotype was seen many times. Its target is unknown. The TCR comes from a woman between 40 and 50 years old with Graves' hyperthyroidism that later progressed to Graves' ophthalmopathy. The sample comprised blood. This chain connects TRBV19 to TRBJ2-3; no definite D call. The CDR3 spells CASSISLLSTDTQYF. CDR3 in DNA: TGTGCCAGTAGTATAAGCCTACTTAGCACAGATACGCAGTATTTT.